Shown below are 21 T cell receptor beta chains from a single sample sequenced in a study of T cell responses to AZD1222 COVID-19 vaccine. Sequenced by immunoSEQ multiplex PCR; TCRdb stores in-frame clones only, minus some. The data show 110,000 to 150,000 clones, over 90% seen once. The sequencing used peripheral blood, collected on day 0 of AZD1222 vaccination. The receptors were gathered from an adult in good health.

The sample holds one count of this clone. The CDR3 spells CATSDFKTHEQYF. The CDR3 DNA reads TGTGCCACCAGTGATTTTAAGACCCACGAGCAGTACTTC. The V gene is TRBV24-1, the J gene TRBJ2-7; D remains ambiguous. The CDR3 totals 13 residues. Germline loops: CDR1 KGHDR, CDR2 SFDVKD. The V gene lost 1 base and the J gene lost 5 bases, with 8 bases spanning the gap.

The chain uses TRBV3-1 (or the pseudogene TRBV3-2) and TRBJ2-2, with a tentative D call TRBD2 (6 bases). The V gene's germline CDR1 is LGHDT and CDR2 YNNKEL (reference sequence). CDR3 size: 15 residues. The V end lost 4 bases, the J end lost 6 bases, and 15 bases lay between the germline ends. This CDR3 is CASSRDSGNPGELFF. The DNA for the CDR3 is TGTGCCAGCAGCCGGGACTCCGGTAACCCCGGGGAGCTGTTTTTT.

A note on this clone: Other DNA variants within this sample encode the same CDR3. The rearrangement joins TRBV18 to TRBJ1-6; D unresolved. V lost 0 bases and J lost 8, with 2 bases in between. This CDR3 is built from 12 residues. Germline-derived CDR1 and CDR2 are KGHSH and LQKENI. Here the CDR3 reads CASSPPDSPLHF. Here the CDR3 DNA reads TGTGCCAGCTCACCACCTGATTCACCCCTCCACTTT.

This chain uses TRBV4-2 with TRBJ2-7; 7 nucleotides line up with TRBD1. Germline V gene lookup returns CDR1 LGHNA and CDR2 YNFKEQ. J was trimmed by 4 bases and V by 0 bases; bases with no gene match: 12. This CDR3 spans 17 amino acids. The CDR3 loop is CASSQDFKGAGSYEQYF. The CDR3 bases are TGTGCCAGCAGCCAAGATTTTAAGGGGGCCGGATCGTACGAGCAGTACTTC.

The genes are TRBV18 and TRBJ2-7; 9 nucleotides match TRBD1. Germline V gives CDR1 KGHSH, CDR2 LQKENI. V was clipped by 0 bases and J by 1 base; unmatched bases: 4. This CDR3 region has 16 residues. CDR3 DNA sequence: TGTGCCAGCTCACCACCAACAGGGGGCCTATCCTACGAGCAGTACTTC. Its translation is CASSPPTGGLSYEQYF.

The chain combines TRBV3-1 (or the pseudogene TRBV3-2) with TRBJ2-7; no clear D. The CDR3 has 14 amino acids. V was shortened by 7 bases and J by 2 bases, with 15 bases between the two germline ends. CDR1 and CDR2 (germline): LGHDT, YNNKEL (reference sequence). This chain's CDR3 is CASTLTLGTYEQYF. The CDR3 DNA is TGTGCCAGCACCCTCACCCTTGGGACCTACGAGCAGTACTTC.

This chain links TRBV21-1 with TRBJ2-1; no check of the table's D call, TRBD2, against the DNA was made. TRBV21-1 is a listed pseudogene. This CDR3 comprises 13 residues. CDR3 sequence reads: CASLNPEKLAEFF. In DNA form, the CDR3 reads TGTGCCAGCCTCAACCCGGAAAAACTAGCGGAGTTCTTC.

This chain links TRBV12-3 or TRBV12-4 with TRBJ1-5; D might be TRBD1 (5 bases). The CDR3 is 13 amino acids. V lost 3 bases to trimming and J lost 4 bases, with 7 bases between them. DNA for the CDR3: TGTGCCAGCAGTTTGGACACTAATCAGCCCCAGCATTTT. The encoded protein is CASSLDTNQPQHF.

The gene calls are TRBV27 and TRBJ1-2; 7 bases match TRBD1. Germline trimming cut 5 bases from V and 1 base from J; bases unmatched to any gene: 7. Germline V gene lookup returns CDR1 MNHEY and CDR2 SMNVEV (reference sequence). There are 15 residues in the CDR3. The CDR3 region is CASSPTGANNYGYTF. CDR3 in DNA: TGTGCCAGCAGTCCCACAGGGGCGAATAACTATGGCTACACCTTC.

V usage is TRBV19 and J usage is TRBJ2-1, with D unclear. Trimming left V 3 bases short and J 8 bases short, with 14 bases between. Germline V gene data show CDR1 as LNHDA and CDR2 as SQIVND (reference sequence). This CDR3 spans 14 amino acids. The CDR3 DNA follows: TGTGCCAGTAGTATGGACGGGTCTAACCATGAGCAGTTCTTC. It specifies CASSMDGSNHEQFF.

This clone came up a few times. The chain links TRBV5-4 to TRBJ2-3; the D is unclear. Looked up from germline, CDR1 is SGHNT and CDR2 is YYREEE (reference sequence). Trimming removed 4 bases from V and 2 bases from J, with 11 bases in between. The CDR3 runs 14 residues. CDR3 in amino acids: CASSADFYTDTQYF. The CDR3 nucleotides are TGTGCCAGCAGCGCTGACTTCTACACAGATACGCAGTATTTT.

DNA for the CDR3: TGTGCCAGCAGTCCTTGGTCCGGTGAGGGGACTGAAGCTTTCTTT. Protein: CASSPWSGEGTEAFF. V gene TRBV27 combines with J gene TRBJ1-1, with D possibly being TRBD1 (5 bases). Germline loops: CDR1 MNHEY, CDR2 SMNVEV (reference sequence). This CDR3 is built from 15 residues. Trimming removed 5 bases at V and 5 bases at J, with 18 bases between.

The chain joins TRBV12-3 or TRBV12-4 to TRBJ2-7; TRBD1 is a possible D gene (6 bases). This CDR3 comprises 13 residues. V lost 5 bases and J lost 5, with 13 bases in between. Here the CDR3 reads CASSAGQRDEQYF. In DNA form, the CDR3 reads TGTGCCAGCAGTGCCGGACAGCGCGACGAGCAGTACTTC.

This clone has only one observation. J is TRBJ1-1 and V is TRBV5-1; 10 positions match TRBD1. From germline, CDR1 is SGHRS and CDR2 YFSETQ. V gave up 4 bases and J gave up 6 bases; unmatched junction bases: 12. The CDR3 has 16 amino acids. The CDR3 DNA sequence: TGCGCCAGCAGCCAAATTCCGGGACAGGGGTGGTCTGAAGCTTTCTTT. It codes for CASSQIPGQGWSEAFF.

This clone has a single count. The chain joins TRBV5-5 to TRBJ1-4; tentatively, D is TRBD1 (6 bases). The CDR3 extends over 15 amino acids. Per the germline V gene, CDR1 is SGHKS and CDR2 is YYEKEE (reference sequence). The ends were cut back, 0 bases at V and 5 bases at J, with 11 bases in the middle. CDR3 coding DNA: TGTGCCAGCAGCTTGGTCAGGGGATCGAATGAAAAACTGTTTTTT. Translation: CASSLVRGSNEKLFF.

CDR3 sequence reads: CASSHRDRGNHEQFF. The CDR3 DNA sequence: TGTGCCAGTAGTCACCGGGACAGGGGTAATCATGAGCAGTTCTTC. The chain employs TRBV19 and TRBJ2-1; TRBD1 agrees at 10 bases. Unmatched junction bases numbered 9, after V lost 5 bases and J lost 8 bases. From germline, CDR1 is LNHDA and CDR2 SQIVND (reference sequence). This CDR3 spans 15 amino acids.

The gene calls are TRBV5-1 and TRBJ2-7, with 7 bases lining up with TRBD2. Germline CDR1 reads SGHRS; CDR2 reads YFSETQ. After removal of 3 bases from V and 3 bases from J, the junction contained 6 bases not matched to a gene. There are 14 residues in the CDR3. Here the CDR3 DNA reads TGCGCCAGCAGCTGGGGCGGGGAGGGCTACGAGCAGTACTTC. Protein product: CASSWGGEGYEQYF.

The rearrangement uses TRBV7-8 and TRBJ2-1, with 12 positions matching TRBD2. Germline loops: CDR1 SGHVS, CDR2 FQNEAQ. The CDR3 has 15 residues. V lost 4 bases and J lost 10; bases outside the gene matches: 8. The CDR3 region has the DNA TGTGCCAGCAGCTCCTCTAGCGGGAGGGCCGTGGAGCAGTTCTTC. It encodes CASSSSSGRAVEQFF.

V gene TRBV28 combines with J gene TRBJ1-1; 7 nucleotides align to TRBD1. Germline CDR1 is MDHEN and CDR2 is SYDVKM. V was pared by 4 bases and J by 6 bases, with 11 bases of the junction left unmatched. CDR3 size: 15 residues. The CDR3, as DNA: TGTGCCAGCAGTTCCCCCGCCGACAGGGCGGCTGAAGCTTTCTTT. Protein product: CASSSPADRAAEAFF.

This chain connects TRBV7-2 to TRBJ1-4; no clear D. Trimming removed 5 bases from V and 0 bases from J, with 10 bases in between. This CDR3 is built from 15 residues. From germline, CDR1 is SGHTA and CDR2 FQGNSA. The DNA for the CDR3 is TGTGCCAGCAGCCTGGAGGGTTCAACTAATGAAAAACTGTTTTTT. Amino acids: CASSLEGSTNEKLFF. The full variable domain, completed using reference TRBV7-2 and TRBJ1-4, is GAGVSQSPSNKVTEKGKDVELRCDPISGHTALYWYRQSLGQGLEFLIYFQGNSAPDKSGLPSDRFSAERTGGSVSTLTIQRTQQEDSAVYLCASSLEGSTNEKLFFGSGTQLSVL.

This clone was picked up a small number of times. The chain combines TRBV29-1 with TRBJ1-4, with a weak D call TRBD1 (5 bases). Trimming stripped 5 bases from V and 8 bases from J, with 12 bases between. Per germline, CDR1 SQVTM and CDR2 ANQGSEA. The CDR3 is 12 amino acids. The CDR3 DNA reads as TGCAGCGTTCGGCAGGGAAAGGAAAAACTGTTTTTT. This gives the protein CSVRQGKEKLFF.